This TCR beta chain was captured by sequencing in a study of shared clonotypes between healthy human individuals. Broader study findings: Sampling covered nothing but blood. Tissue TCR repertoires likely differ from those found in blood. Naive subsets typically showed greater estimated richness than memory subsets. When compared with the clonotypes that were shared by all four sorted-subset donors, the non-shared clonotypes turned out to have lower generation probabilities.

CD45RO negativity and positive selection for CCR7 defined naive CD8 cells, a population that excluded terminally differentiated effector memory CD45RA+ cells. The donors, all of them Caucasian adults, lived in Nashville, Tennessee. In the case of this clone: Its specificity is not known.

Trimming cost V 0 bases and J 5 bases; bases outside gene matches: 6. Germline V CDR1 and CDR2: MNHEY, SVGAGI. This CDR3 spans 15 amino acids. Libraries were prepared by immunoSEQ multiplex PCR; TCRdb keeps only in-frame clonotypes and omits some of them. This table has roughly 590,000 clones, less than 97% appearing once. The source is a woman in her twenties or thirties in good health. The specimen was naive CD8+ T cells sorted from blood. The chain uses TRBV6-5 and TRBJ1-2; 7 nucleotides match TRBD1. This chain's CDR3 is CASSYSGDRVYGYTF. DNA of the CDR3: TGTGCCAGCAGTTACTCTGGAGACAGGGTATATGGCTACACCTTC.